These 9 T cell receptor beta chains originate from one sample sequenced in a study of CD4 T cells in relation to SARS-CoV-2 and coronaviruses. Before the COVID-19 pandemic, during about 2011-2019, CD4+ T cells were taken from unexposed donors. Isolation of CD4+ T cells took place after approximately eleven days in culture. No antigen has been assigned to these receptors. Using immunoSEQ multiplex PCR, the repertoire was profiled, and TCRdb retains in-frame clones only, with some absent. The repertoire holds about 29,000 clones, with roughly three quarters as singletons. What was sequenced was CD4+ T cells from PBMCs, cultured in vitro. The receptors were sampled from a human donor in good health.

This CDR3 is CASSRELGQLLFF. For the CDR3, the DNA is TGTGCCAGCAGCCGCGAGCTAGGCCAATTGCTGTTCTTC. The rearrangement links TRBV14 to TRBJ2-1; no definite D call. V was trimmed by 4 bases and J by 15 bases, leaving 19 bases between them. Germline lookup yields CDR1 SGHDN and CDR2 FVKESK. This CDR3 contains 13 residues.

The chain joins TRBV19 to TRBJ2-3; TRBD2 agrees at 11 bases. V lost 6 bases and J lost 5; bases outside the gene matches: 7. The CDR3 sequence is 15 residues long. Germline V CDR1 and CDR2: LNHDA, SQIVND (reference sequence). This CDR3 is CASRDPGLAVDTQYF. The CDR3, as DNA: TGTGCCAGTAGGGACCCGGGACTAGCGGTAGATACGCAGTATTTT. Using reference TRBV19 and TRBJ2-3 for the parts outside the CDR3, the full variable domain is DGGITQSPKYLFRKEGQNVTLSCEQNLNHDAMYWYRQDPGQGLRLIYYSQIVNDFQKGDIAEGYSVSREKKESFPLTVTSAQKNPTAFYLCASRDPGLAVDTQYFGPGTRLTVL.

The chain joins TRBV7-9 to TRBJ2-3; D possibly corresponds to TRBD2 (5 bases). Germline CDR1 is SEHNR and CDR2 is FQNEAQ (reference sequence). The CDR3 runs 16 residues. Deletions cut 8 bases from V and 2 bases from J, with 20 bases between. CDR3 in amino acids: CASSPPRAESTDTQYF. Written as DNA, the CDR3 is TGTGCCAGCTCGCCTCCGAGGGCGGAATCCACAGATACGCAGTATTTT.

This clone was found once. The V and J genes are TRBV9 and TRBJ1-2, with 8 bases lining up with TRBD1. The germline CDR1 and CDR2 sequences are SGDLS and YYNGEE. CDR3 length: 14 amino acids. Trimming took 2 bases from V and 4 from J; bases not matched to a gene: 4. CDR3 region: CASSVETGAYGYTF. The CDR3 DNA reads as TGTGCCAGCAGCGTCGAGACAGGGGCCTATGGCTACACCTTC.

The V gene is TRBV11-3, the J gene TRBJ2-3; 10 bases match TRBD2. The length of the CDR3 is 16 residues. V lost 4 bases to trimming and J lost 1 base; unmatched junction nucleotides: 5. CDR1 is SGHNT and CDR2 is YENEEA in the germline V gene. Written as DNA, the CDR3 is TGTGCCAGCAGCTCGGGACTAGCGTTAGGCACAGATACGCAGTATTTT. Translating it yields CASSSGLALGTDTQYF.

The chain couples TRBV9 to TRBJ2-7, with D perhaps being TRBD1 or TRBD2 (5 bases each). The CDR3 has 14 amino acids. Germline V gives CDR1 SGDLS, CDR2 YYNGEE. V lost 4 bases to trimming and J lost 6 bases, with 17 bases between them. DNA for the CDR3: TGTGCCAGCAGCACCACCGGGACCAGCGGCGAGCAGTACTTC. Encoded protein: CASSTTGTSGEQYF.

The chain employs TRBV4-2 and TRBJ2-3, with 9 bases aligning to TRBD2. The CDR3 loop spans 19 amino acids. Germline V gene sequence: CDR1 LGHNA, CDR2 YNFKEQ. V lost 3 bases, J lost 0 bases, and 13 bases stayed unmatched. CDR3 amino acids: CASSHYTGTSQKSTDTQYF. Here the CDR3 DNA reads TGTGCCAGCAGCCATTACACCGGGACTAGCCAGAAAAGCACAGATACGCAGTATTTT.

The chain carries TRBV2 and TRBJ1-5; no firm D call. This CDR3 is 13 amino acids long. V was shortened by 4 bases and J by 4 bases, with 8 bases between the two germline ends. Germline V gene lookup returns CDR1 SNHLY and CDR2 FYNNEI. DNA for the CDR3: TGTGCCAGCAGTGCTGACCAGAATCAGCCCCAGCATTTT. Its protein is CASSADQNQPQHF.

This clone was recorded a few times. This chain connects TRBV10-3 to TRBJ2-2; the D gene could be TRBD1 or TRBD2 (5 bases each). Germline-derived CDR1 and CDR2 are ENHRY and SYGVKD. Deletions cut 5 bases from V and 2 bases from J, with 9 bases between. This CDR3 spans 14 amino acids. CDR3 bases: TGTGCCATCAGTCGGGACCCAAACACCGGGGAGCTGTTTTTT. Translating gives CAISRDPNTGELFF.